Listed below are T cell receptor beta chains from one sample, sequenced in a study of tumor and adjacent non-tumor tissue in lung cancer. TCRdb used MiXCR to reprocess the multiplex PCR reads, holding one entry per CDR3 protein. The sample includes approximately 110,000 distinct CDR3 sequences, more than 70% of them seen just once. Sequencing was performed on lung tumor tissue. The receptors were sampled from a woman aged 55-70 years with non-small cell lung cancer. The CDR3 runs from the conserved cysteine through the conserved F or W. D genes are given only for firm matches. Size values are once, few and many counts, or a class for expanded clones, and some rows have none.

D gene	V gene	J gene	clone size	CDR3 protein	CDR3 DNA
NA	TRBV11-3	TRBJ2-7	NA	CASSLDTGTSEQYF	TGTGCCAGCAGCTTAGATACAGGAACCAGCGAGCAGTACTTC
NA	TRBV5-1	TRBJ1-3	few	CASSESGNTIYF	TGCGCCAGCAGCGAGTCAGGAAACACCATATATTTT
TRBD2	TRBV20-1	TRBJ2-1	few	CSASGLADNEQLF	TGCAGTGCTAGCGGACTAGCGGACAATGAGCAGTTATTT
TRBD1	TRBV5-1	TRBJ1-3	NA	CASSATGDTGDTIYF	TGCGCCAGCAGCGCGACAGGGGACACCGGAGACACCATATATTTT
TRBD2	TRBV28	TRBJ2-1	once	CASRIVTSGTSNEQFF	TGTGCAAGCAGGATCGTGACCAGCGGGACTAGCAATGAGCAGTTCTTC
TRBD1	TRBV30	TRBJ1-6	NA	CASTGEYNSPLHF	TGTGCCTCTACAGGGGAATATAATTCACCTCTCCACTTT
NA	TRBV7-8	TRBJ2-7	NA	CAGSPRDSPFNEQYF	TGTGCCGGCAGCCCCCGGGACTCCCCCTTCAACGAGCAGTACTTC
NA	TRBV6-2/TRBV6-3	TRBJ2-2	NA	CASTPFGHYSTGELFF	TGTGCCAGCACCCCATTCGGGCACTACTCCACCGGGGAGCTGTTTTTT
NA	TRBV6-1	TRBJ1-2	NA	CASTFIRGEIYGYTF	TGTGCGAGCACCTTCATCCGGGGAGAAATCTATGGCTACACCTTC
TRBD2	TRBV20-1	TRBJ2-1	many	CSASPPLAGGNNEQFF	TGCAGTGCAAGCCCCCCCCTAGCGGGAGGGAACAATGAGCAGTTCTTC
NA	TRBV4-3	TRBJ2-4	NA	CACSQVWVGESIQYF	TGCGCCTGCAGCCAAGTGTGGGTAGGGGAAAGCATTCAGTACTTC
NA	TRBV11-1	TRBJ2-2	NA	CAGSPRLSGESTGELFF	TGTGCCGGCAGCCCACGACTATCGGGAGAATCCACCGGGGAGCTGTTTTTT
NA	TRBV11-3	TRBJ1-4	NA	CASSLEWEKLFF	TGTGCCAGTAGCCTCGAGTGGGAAAAACTGTTTTTT
NA	TRBV6-5	TRBJ1-1	NA	CASSYNRGPTVSEAFF	TGTGCCAGCAGTTACAACCGGGGGCCCACGGTGAGTGAAGCTTTCTTT
TRBD2	TRBV12-3/TRBV12-4	TRBJ2-3	NA	CASSTQGVAGGNTDTQYF	TGTGCCAGCAGCACCCAAGGAGTAGCGGGGGGGAACACAGATACGCAGTATTTT
TRBD1	TRBV11-2	TRBJ2-3	NA	CASNLGTGVTDMQYF	TGTGCCAGCAACCTAGGGACAGGGGTAACGGATATGCAGTATTTT
TRBD2	TRBV5-4	TRBJ2-5	NA	CASSPGGLSGTQYF	TGTGCCAGCAGCCCGGGAGGACTATCGGGGACCCAGTACTTC
NA	TRBV20-1	TRBJ2-2	once	CSAIDQQGGAGELFF	TGCAGTGCCATAGATCAACAGGGAGGTGCCGGGGAGCTGTTTTTT
NA	TRBV6-2/TRBV6-3	TRBJ1-1	NA	CAILRTGEGNTEAFF	TGTGCCATCCTCCGGACCGGTGAAGGGAACACTGAGGCTTTCTTT
NA	TRBV4-2	TRBJ1-2	NA	CDSSQLSTGRDYGYTF	TGTGATAGCAGCCAACTCTCCACCGGGCGGGACTATGGCTACACCTTC
TRBD1	TRBV20-1	TRBJ1-2	NA	CSVRTGGYDYTF	TGCAGTGTTCGGACAGGGGGTTATGACTACACCTTC
NA	TRBV6-5	TRBJ2-2	few	CARSRDVASTGELFF	TGTGCCAGGAGCCGGGACGTTGCGTCCACCGGGGAGCTGTTTTTT
TRBD1	TRBV5-1	TRBJ2-3	NA	CASSQDRATDTQYF	TGCGCCAGCAGCCAGGACAGGGCGACAGATACGCAGTATTTT
TRBD1	TRBV20-1	TRBJ1-2	NA	CGARDRVGQRKGEAYGYTF	TGCGGTGCTAGAGATCGGGTGGGACAGAGGAAAGGAGAAGCCTATGGCTACACCTTC
TRBD1	TRBV7-8	TRBJ2-3	NA	CASSWTGQGLDTQYF	TGTGCCAGTAGTTGGACAGGCCAAGGGTTAGATACGCAGTATTTT
NA	TRBV6-5	TRBJ2-5	NA	CASSALIAATRGGETRYF	TGTGCCAGCAGCGCCCTCATAGCGGCTACCCGAGGGGGAGAGACCCGGTACTTC
NA	TRBV7-8	TRBJ1-6	NA	CASSFRFFYNSPLHF	TGTGCCAGCAGCTTTAGGTTCTTCTATAATTCACCCCTCCACTTT
NA	TRBV11-2	TRBJ2-7	NA	CVSSWYRGGYDQYF	TGTGTCAGCAGTTGGTACCGTGGAGGATACGATCAGTACTTC
NA	TRBV11-2	TRBJ1-2	NA	CASSVYGVQAGHTF	TGTGCCAGCAGCGTATATGGGGTCCAGGCTGGCCACACCTTC
NA	TRBV10-2	TRBJ1-5	NA	CASTDGNGNQPQHF	TGCGCCAGTACGGATGGGAATGGCAATCAGCCCCAGCATTTT
NA	TRBV11-2	TRBJ2-1	NA	CANSWGVATDNEHFF	TGTGCCAACAGCTGGGGGGTGGCGACAGACAATGAGCACTTCTTC
NA	TRBV4-1	TRBJ2-2	NA	CASSQGTGYTGELLF	TGCGCCAGCAGCCAAGGAACAGGTTATACCGGGGAGCTGTTATTT
NA	TRBV4-1	TRBJ2-3	NA	CASRQDRRRVSGVTDTQYF	TGCGCCAGCAGGCAAGATAGGAGGAGAGTCAGTGGCGTCACAGATACACAGTATTTT
NA	TRBV11-2	TRBJ2-7	NA	CASNLGTSKQYF	TGTGCCAGCAACCTGGGGACGAGTAAGCAGTACTTC
NA	TRBV28	TRBJ1-2	few	CASMGRGRHGYTF	TGTGCCAGCATGGGGAGGGGTAGACATGGCTACACCTTC
NA	TRBV29-1	TRBJ1-2	NA	CNVVGGEVGYGYTF	TGCAACGTTGTAGGTGGAGAGGTCGGCTATGGCTACACCTTC
NA	TRBV11-2	TRBJ1-5	NA	CASSLKRGANQPQHF	TGTGCCAGTAGCTTAAAGCGCGGTGCCAATCAGCCCCAGCATTTT
NA	TRBV6-2/TRBV6-3	TRBJ2-1	NA	CASRDPVGDDEQFF	TGTGCCAGCAGGGATCCGGTGGGCGATGATGAGCAGTTCTTC
TRBD2	TRBV11-2	TRBJ2-1	NA	CASSIVYGGSSYNEQFF	TGTGCTAGCAGCATAGTGTACGGGGGGAGCTCCTACAATGAGCAGTTCTTC